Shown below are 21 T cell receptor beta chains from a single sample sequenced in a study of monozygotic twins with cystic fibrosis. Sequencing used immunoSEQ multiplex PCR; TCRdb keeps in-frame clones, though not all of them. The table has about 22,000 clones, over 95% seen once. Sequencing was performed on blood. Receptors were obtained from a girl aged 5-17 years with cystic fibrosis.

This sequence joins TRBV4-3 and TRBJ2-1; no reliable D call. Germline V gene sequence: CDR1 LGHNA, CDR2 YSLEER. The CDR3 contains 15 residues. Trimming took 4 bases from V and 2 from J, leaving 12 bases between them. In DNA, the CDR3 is TGCGCCAGCAGCCCTGTTGGGCCACCCTACAATGAGCAGTTCTTC. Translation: CASSPVGPPYNEQFF.

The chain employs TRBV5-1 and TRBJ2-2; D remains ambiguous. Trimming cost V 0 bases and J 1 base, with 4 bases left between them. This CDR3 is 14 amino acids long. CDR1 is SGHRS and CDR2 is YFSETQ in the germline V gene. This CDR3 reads CASSLGGNTGELFF. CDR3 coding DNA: TGCGCCAGCAGCTTGGGCGGGAACACCGGGGAGCTGTTTTTT.

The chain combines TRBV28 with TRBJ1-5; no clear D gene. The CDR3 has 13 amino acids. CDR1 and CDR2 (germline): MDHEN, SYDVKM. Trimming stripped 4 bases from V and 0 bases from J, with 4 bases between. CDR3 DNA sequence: TGTGCCAGCAGTTACGGTAGCAATCAGCCCCAGCATTTT. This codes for CASSYGSNQPQHF.

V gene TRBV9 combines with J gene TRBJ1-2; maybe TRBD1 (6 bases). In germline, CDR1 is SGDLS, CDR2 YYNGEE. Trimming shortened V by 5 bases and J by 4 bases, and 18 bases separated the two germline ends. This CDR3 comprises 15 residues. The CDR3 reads CASSGFWGLSYGYTF. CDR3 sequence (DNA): TGTGCCAGCAGTGGATTCTGGGGGCTAAGCTATGGCTACACCTTC. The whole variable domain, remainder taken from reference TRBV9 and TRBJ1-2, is DSGVTQTPKHLITATGQRVTLRCSPRSGDLSVYWYQQSLDQGLQFLIQYYNGEERAKGNILERFSAQQFPDLHSELNLSSLELGDSALYFCASSGFWGLSYGYTFGSGTRLTVV.

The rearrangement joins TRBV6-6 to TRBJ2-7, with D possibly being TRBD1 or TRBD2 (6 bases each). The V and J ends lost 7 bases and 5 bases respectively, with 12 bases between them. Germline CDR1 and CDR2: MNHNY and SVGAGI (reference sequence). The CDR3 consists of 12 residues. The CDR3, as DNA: TGTGCCAGCAACGGGGGCGGGAACGAGCAGTACTTC. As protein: CASNGGGNEQYF.

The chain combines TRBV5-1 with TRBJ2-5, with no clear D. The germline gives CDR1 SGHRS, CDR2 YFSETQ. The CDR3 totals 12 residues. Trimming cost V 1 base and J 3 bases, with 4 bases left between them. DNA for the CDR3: TGCGCCAGCAGCTTGACAAAAGAGACCCAGTACTTC. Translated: CASSLTKETQYF.

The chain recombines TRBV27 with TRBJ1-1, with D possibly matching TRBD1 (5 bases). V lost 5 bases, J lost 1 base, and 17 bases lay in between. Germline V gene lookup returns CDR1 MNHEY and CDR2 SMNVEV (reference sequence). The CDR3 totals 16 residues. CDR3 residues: CASSPLDRAKNTEAFF. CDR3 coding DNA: TGTGCCAGCAGTCCCCTAGACAGAGCCAAGAACACTGAAGCTTTCTTT.

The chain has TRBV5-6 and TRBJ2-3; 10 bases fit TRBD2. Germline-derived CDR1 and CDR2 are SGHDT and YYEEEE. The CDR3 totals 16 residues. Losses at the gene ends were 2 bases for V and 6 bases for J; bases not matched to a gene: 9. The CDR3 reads CASSFTSGASPDTQYF. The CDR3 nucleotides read TGTGCCAGCAGCTTTACTAGCGGGGCGTCTCCGGATACGCAGTATTTT.

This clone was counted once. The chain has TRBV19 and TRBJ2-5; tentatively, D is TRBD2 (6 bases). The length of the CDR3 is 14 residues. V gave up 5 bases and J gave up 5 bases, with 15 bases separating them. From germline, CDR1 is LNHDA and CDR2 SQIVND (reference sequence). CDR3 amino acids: CASSATSRGETQYF. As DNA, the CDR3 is TGTGCCAGTAGTGCCACTAGCAGAGGGGAGACCCAGTACTTC.

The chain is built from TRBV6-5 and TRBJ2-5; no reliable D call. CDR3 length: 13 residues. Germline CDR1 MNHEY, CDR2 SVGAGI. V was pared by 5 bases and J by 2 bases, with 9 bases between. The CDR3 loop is CASSTRFQETQYF. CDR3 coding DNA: TGTGCCAGCAGTACCAGGTTTCAAGAGACCCAGTACTTC.

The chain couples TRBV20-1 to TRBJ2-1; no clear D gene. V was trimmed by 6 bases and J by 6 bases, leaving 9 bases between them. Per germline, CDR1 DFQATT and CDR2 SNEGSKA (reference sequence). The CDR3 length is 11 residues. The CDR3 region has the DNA TGCAGTGCGGTTTTAGGCAATGAGCAGTTCTTC. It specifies CSAVLGNEQFF.

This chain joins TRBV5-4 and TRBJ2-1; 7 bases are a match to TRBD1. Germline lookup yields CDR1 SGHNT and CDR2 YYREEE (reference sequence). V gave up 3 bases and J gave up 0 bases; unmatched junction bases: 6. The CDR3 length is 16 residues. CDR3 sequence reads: CASSSGGRRSYNEQFF. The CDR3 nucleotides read TGTGCCAGCAGCTCAGGGGGACGACGCTCCTACAATGAGCAGTTCTTC.

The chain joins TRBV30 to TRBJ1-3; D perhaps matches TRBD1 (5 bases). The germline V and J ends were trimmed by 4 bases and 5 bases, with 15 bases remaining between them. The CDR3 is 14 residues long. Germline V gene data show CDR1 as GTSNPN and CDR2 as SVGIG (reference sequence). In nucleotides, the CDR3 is TGTGCCTGGAAGGGGCAGCTCCGGAGAAACACCATATATTTT. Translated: CAWKGQLRRNTIYF. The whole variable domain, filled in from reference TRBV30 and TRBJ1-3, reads SQTIHQWPATLVQPVGSPLSLECTVEGTSNPNLYWYRQAAGRGLQLLFYSVGIGQISSEVPQNLSASRPQDRQFILSSKKLLLSDSGFYLCAWKGQLRRNTIYFGEGSWLTVV.

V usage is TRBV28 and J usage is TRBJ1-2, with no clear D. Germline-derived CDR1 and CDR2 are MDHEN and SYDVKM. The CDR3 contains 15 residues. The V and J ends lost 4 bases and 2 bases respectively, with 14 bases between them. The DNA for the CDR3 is TGTGCCAGCAGTTCCGGCCATTCCAGCAACTATGGCTACACCTTC. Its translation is CASSSGHSSNYGYTF.

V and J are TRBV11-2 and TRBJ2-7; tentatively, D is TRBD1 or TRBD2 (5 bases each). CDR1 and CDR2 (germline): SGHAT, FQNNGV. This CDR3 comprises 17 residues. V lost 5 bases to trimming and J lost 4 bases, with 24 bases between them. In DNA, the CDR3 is TGTGCCAGCAGCCCATCGGGGCAGGGTTTCAAGTTGTACGAGCAGTACTTC. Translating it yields CASSPSGQGFKLYEQYF.

CDR3 residues: CASISHNYEQYF. Written as DNA, the CDR3 is TGTGCCAGCATCAGTCACAACTACGAGCAGTACTTC. The chain links TRBV6-5 to TRBJ2-7, with D unresolved. Germline values: CDR1 MNHEY, CDR2 SVGAGI. Trimming shortened V by 7 bases and J by 3 bases, and 10 bases separated the two germline ends. There are 12 residues in the CDR3.

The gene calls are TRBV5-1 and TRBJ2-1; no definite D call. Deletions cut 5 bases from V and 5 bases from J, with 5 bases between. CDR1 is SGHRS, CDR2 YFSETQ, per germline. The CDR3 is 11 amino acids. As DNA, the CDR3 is TGCGCCAGCAGAAACAACAATGAGCAGTTCTTC. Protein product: CASRNNNEQFF.

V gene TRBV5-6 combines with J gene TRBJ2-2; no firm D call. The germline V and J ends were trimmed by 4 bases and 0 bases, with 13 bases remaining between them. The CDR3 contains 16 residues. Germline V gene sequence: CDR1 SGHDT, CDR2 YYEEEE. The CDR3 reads CASSQLVASNTGELFF. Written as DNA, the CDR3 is TGTGCCAGCAGCCAGCTAGTGGCTTCGAACACCGGGGAGCTGTTTTTT.

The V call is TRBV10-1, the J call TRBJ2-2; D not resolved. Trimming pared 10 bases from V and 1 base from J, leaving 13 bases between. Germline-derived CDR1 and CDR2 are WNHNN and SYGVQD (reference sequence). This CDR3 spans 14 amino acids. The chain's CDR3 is CAKRPRVNTGELFF. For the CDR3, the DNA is TGCGCCAAAAGACCTCGAGTGAACACCGGGGAGCTGTTTTTT.

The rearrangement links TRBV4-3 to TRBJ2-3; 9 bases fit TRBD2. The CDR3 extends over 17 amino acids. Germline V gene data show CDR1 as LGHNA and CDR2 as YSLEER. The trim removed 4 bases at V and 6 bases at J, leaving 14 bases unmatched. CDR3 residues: CASSPAGAGGPRDTQYF. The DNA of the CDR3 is TGCGCCAGCAGCCCCGCGGGGGCGGGAGGGCCCAGGGATACGCAGTATTTT.

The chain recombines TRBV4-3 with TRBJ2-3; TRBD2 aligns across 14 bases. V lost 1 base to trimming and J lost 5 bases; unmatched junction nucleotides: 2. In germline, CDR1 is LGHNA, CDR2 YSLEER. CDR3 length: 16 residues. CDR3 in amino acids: CASSQGLAGGIDTQYF. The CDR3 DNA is TGCGCCAGCAGCCAAGGACTAGCGGGAGGGATAGATACGCAGTATTTT.